This T cell receptor (beta chain) comes out of a study of T-cell memory formation after mild COVID-19. Study-level background: TCR clusters largely stayed donor specific.

TCRdb called the 5' RACE reads again in MiXCR, with one record for every CDR3 protein. The data contain about 250,000 distinct CDR3 sequences, roughly 18% of them seen just once; the ten biggest clones take up 23%. General observations from the study: Contracting clones, day 15 to 85, had balanced CD4/CD8, and later expanders favored CD4+. For contracting clones, CD4+ ones sat mainly in CM and EM, CD8+ in EMRA.

This clonotype was observed a handful of times. Its antigen is as yet unknown. This CDR3 is built from 16 residues. After removal of 5 bases from V and 7 bases from J, the junction contained 11 bases not matched to a gene. The chain recombines TRBV12-3 or TRBV12-4 with TRBJ2-1, with 10 bases aligning to TRBD2. The sample comprised PBMCs or a T cell subset sorted from them (not recorded which). The clonotype originates from a man between 18 and 29 years old who had mild COVID-19 (a few samples of this study predate the infection). Cell type and time point are not known. DNA for the CDR3: TGTGCCAGCAGTCTCCAGAGCGGGGGGGCCGGTAATGAGCAGTTCTTC. The encoded protein is CASSLQSGGAGNEQFF.